The 14 T cell receptor beta chains given below trace back to one sample, sequenced in a study of blood T cell repertoires in COVID-19. Measured with immunoSEQ multiplex PCR; TCRdb has only the in-frame clones, and not every one. The sample consists of 250,000 to 300,000 clones, around 89% of them appearing once. The sample consisted of PBMCs or T cells enriched from blood (not recorded which). These receptors were obtained from a man aged 40-49 years who had recovered from COVID-19.

V usage is TRBV23-1 and J usage is TRBJ2-5, with D perhaps TRBD2 (6 bases). TRBV23-1 is known as an ORF, though its function is uncertain. The V and J ends lost 4 bases and 5 bases respectively, with 11 bases between them. The CDR3 runs 13 residues. The CDR3 nucleotides are TGCGCCAGCAGTCCTACGGGGGAGGAGACCCAGTACTTC. This sequence encodes CASSPTGEETQYF.

The V call is TRBV1, the J call TRBJ1-1. TRBV1 is marked as a pseudogene. The CDR3 has 14 amino acids. The CDR3 protein is CTSSPKDPGTEAFF. The DNA for the CDR3 is TGCACCAGCAGCCCGAAGGACCCGGGGACTGAAGCTTTCTTT.

The genes are TRBV28 and TRBJ1-3; D remains ambiguous. Germline V CDR1 and CDR2: MDHEN, SYDVKM. V was shortened by 4 bases and J by 2 bases, with 12 bases between the two germline ends. There are 15 residues in the CDR3. The CDR3 DNA follows: TGTGCCAGCAGTTCGACCGACAACCCTGGAAACACCATATATTTT. Encoded protein: CASSSTDNPGNTIYF.

This chain connects TRBV5-1 to TRBJ2-1, with 12 nucleotides matching TRBD1. The V and J ends lost 4 bases and 8 bases, in that order; junction bases with no gene match: 13. CDR3 length equals 17 residues. CDR1 and CDR2 (germline): SGHRS, YFSETQ. In DNA form, the CDR3 reads TGCGCCAGCAGCCGCGCGGGGACAGGGGGCGTACAAGATGAGCAGTTCTTC. Translating it yields CASSRAGTGGVQDEQFF.

This clone was seen once. This chain uses TRBV7-6 with TRBJ2-1; 9 bases are a match to TRBD2. CDR1 SGHVS and CDR2 FNYEAQ come from the germline V gene. This CDR3 has 15 residues. The ends lost 1 base at V and 4 bases at J; junction bases unmatched: 2. DNA for the CDR3: TGTGCCAGCAGCTTAGGGACTAGCGAATACAATGAGCAGTTCTTC. This codes for CASSLGTSEYNEQFF.

The chain joins TRBV9 to TRBJ2-1, with 7 bases matching TRBD2. The CDR3 spans 15 residues. Germline-derived CDR1 and CDR2 are SGDLS and YYNGEE. Germline trimming cut 6 bases from V and 3 bases from J; bases unmatched to any gene: 9. CDR3 in amino acids: CASTGSGTVYNEQFF. The CDR3 bases are TGTGCCAGCACCGGAAGCGGGACTGTCTACAATGAGCAGTTCTTC. Drawing the rest from reference TRBV9 and TRBJ2-1, the complete variable domain is DSGVTQTPKHLITATGQRVTLRCSPRSGDLSVYWYQQSLDQGLQFLIQYYNGEERAKGNILERFSAQQFPDLHSELNLSSLELGDSALYFCASTGSGTVYNEQFFGPGTRLTVL.

The J gene is TRBJ2-7, the V gene TRBV28; D possibly corresponds to TRBD2 (5 bases). Trimming took off 9 bases at V and 4 bases at J, with 19 bases between the two ends. The CDR3 length is 14 residues. From germline, CDR1 is MDHEN and CDR2 SYDVKM. CDR3: CASRTPLWGYEQYF. The CDR3 bases are TGTGCCAGTAGGACTCCCCTGTGGGGATACGAGCAGTACTTC.

The V and J genes are TRBV27 and TRBJ1-4, with 8 nucleotides matching TRBD1. Looked up from germline, CDR1 is MNHEY and CDR2 is SMNVEV (reference sequence). The CDR3 is made up of 13 amino acids. The V segment lost 6 bases and the J segment 6 bases; nucleotides outside the gene matches: 3. The CDR3 bases are TGTGCCAGCAGGACAGGGGTTGATGAAAAACTGTTTTTT. Translation: CASRTGVDEKLFF.

The V gene is TRBV27, the J gene TRBJ1-1, with a possible D match to TRBD1 (6 bases). V was pared by 4 bases and J by 2 bases, with 14 bases between. This CDR3 is built from 15 residues. Looked up from germline, CDR1 is MNHEY and CDR2 is SMNVEV (reference sequence). The CDR3 DNA is TGTGCCAGCAGTTCCCATACAGGGATAAACACTGAAGCTTTCTTT. Encoded protein: CASSSHTGINTEAFF.

The chain employs TRBV7-9 and TRBJ2-2; 13 bases agree with TRBD2. V lost 4 bases and J lost 4; bases outside the gene matches: 9. The germline gives CDR1 SEHNR, CDR2 FQNEAQ (reference sequence). The CDR3 spans 18 residues. This chain's CDR3 is CASSSEPGTSGTTGELFF. DNA of the CDR3: TGTGCCAGCAGCTCCGAGCCCGGGACTAGCGGGACCACCGGGGAGCTGTTTTTT.

The V and J genes are TRBV19 and TRBJ2-7; 9 bases align to TRBD1. The V and J ends lost 3 bases and 2 bases, in that order; junction bases with no gene match: 20. The CDR3 is 20 residues long. The germline gives CDR1 LNHDA, CDR2 SQIVND (reference sequence). As DNA, the CDR3 is TGTGCCAGTAGTATGGCCGTGGGACAGGGTAAGTGGGTTTCAACCTACGAGCAGTACTTC. It yields the protein CASSMAVGQGKWVSTYEQYF.

The CDR3 bases are TGTGCCAGCAGCTTAGATGCGGGGGGGTACAATGAGCAGTTCTTC. It specifies CASSLDAGGYNEQFF. The genes are TRBV7-9 and TRBJ2-1; 9 positions match TRBD2. V was pared by 1 base and J by 4 bases, with 2 bases of the junction left unmatched. Germline values: CDR1 SEHNR, CDR2 FQNEAQ (reference sequence). The CDR3 runs 15 residues.

The V call is TRBV28, the J call TRBJ2-7, with 7 bases identical to TRBD1. This CDR3 is built from 13 residues. Germline trimming cut 5 bases from V and 4 bases from J; bases unmatched to any gene: 5. Germline V gives CDR1 MDHEN, CDR2 SYDVKM. DNA for the CDR3: TGTGCCAGCAGTAAGGGACAGAAATACGAGCAGTACTTC. Translation gives CASSKGQKYEQYF.

This clone was seen once. The J gene is TRBJ2-3, the V gene TRBV5-1, with 9 nucleotides matching TRBD2. V was clipped by 5 bases and J by 4 bases; unmatched bases: 8. The CDR3 is made up of 15 amino acids. Looked up from germline, CDR1 is SGHRS and CDR2 is YFSETQ. The CDR3: CASRSGVAGADTQYF. CDR3 nucleotide sequence: TGCGCCAGCAGGTCCGGGGTAGCGGGGGCAGATACGCAGTATTTT.